Listed here are 31 T cell receptor beta chains from one sample, sequenced in a study of T-cell reconstitution after alpha-beta-depleted transplantation in children. For TCRbeta, the library was prepared with unique molecular identifiers. TCRdb re-derived calls from the PCR reads in MiXCR, one entry per CDR3 protein. Among about half a million distinct CDR3 sequences listed, under 15% were seen once. The material was PBMCs from the stem cell graft donor, obtained from the stem cell graft. The receptors originated from a human donor who donated a stem cell graft to a child with combined immunodeficiency.

This clonotype showed up just a few times. The V gene is TRBV12-3 or TRBV12-4, the J gene TRBJ1-2; D unresolved. Trimming left V 3 bases short and J 4 bases short, with 15 bases between. The CDR3 is made up of 15 amino acids. The DNA for the CDR3 is TGTGCCAGCAGTTTCTCCCCGGGAATGACCTATGGCTACACCTTC. This codes for CASSFSPGMTYGYTF.

A few counts support this clonotype. The V gene is TRBV10-3, the J gene TRBJ2-1; TRBD2 aligns across 16 bases. Losses at the gene ends were 3 bases for V and 4 bases for J; bases not matched to a gene: 6. There are 18 residues in the CDR3. Germline CDR1 reads ENHRY; CDR2 reads SYGVKD. CDR3 coding DNA: TGTGCCATCAGTGACCCGGGACTAGCGGGAGGGCGATACAATGAGCAGTTCTTC. Translating it yields CAISDPGLAGGRYNEQFF.

The table lists this clonotype with a count of one. V gene TRBV5-1 combines with J gene TRBJ2-7, with 12 nucleotides matching TRBD1. Germline CDR1 and CDR2: SGHRS and YFSETQ. V shed 4 bases, J shed 5 bases, and the junction held 4 bases outside the gene matches. The CDR3 is made up of 14 amino acids. CDR3 in amino acids: CASSKGQGADEQYF. CDR3 DNA sequence: TGCGCCAGCAGCAAGGGACAGGGGGCGGACGAGCAGTACTTC. The full variable domain, rest sourced from reference TRBV5-1 and TRBJ2-7, is KAGVTQTPRYLIKTRGQQVTLSCSPISGHRSVSWYQQTPGQGLQFLFEYFSETQRNKGNFPGRFSGRQFSNSRSEMNVSTLELGDSALYLCASSKGQGADEQYFGPGTRLTVT.

The table lists this clonotype with a few counts. The chain combines TRBV6-5 with TRBJ1-5, with 9 nucleotides matching TRBD1. Germline trimming cut 0 bases from V and 7 bases from J; bases unmatched to any gene: 7. CDR1 and CDR2 (germline): MNHEY, SVGAGI. This CDR3 spans 16 amino acids. The chain's CDR3 is CASSYSGQGFGQPQHF. Written as DNA, the CDR3 is TGTGCCAGCAGTTACTCGGGACAGGGTTTTGGACAGCCCCAGCATTTT.

V and J are TRBV6-2 or TRBV6-3 and TRBJ2-7; a possible D gene is TRBD1 (6 bases). The CDR3 extends over 15 amino acids. The V end was cut by 5 bases, the J end by 7 bases, with 21 bases between. In germline, CDR1 is MNHEY, CDR2 SVGEGT. The CDR3 DNA follows: TGTGCCAGCAGTCCTACAGGGTATCGAAACAAGGAGCAGTACTTC. Translation gives CASSPTGYRNKEQYF.

The J gene is TRBJ2-3, the V gene TRBV11-2, with 9 positions matching TRBD2. From germline, CDR1 is SGHAT and CDR2 FQNNGV. With 2 bases clipped from V and 3 bases from J, the junction kept 6 bases outside the gene matches. This CDR3 region has 16 residues. CDR3 sequence reads: CASSLRGAGGTDTQYF. DNA for the CDR3: TGTGCCAGCAGCTTAAGAGGGGCGGGGGGGACAGATACGCAGTATTTT.

The V gene is TRBV25-1, the J gene TRBJ2-7; no clear D gene. The CDR3 has 11 amino acids. Looked up from germline, CDR1 is MGHDK and CDR2 is SYGVNS. V lost 0 bases and J 5 bases, leaving 2 bases between the germline ends. The CDR3 sequence: CASSEYDEQYF. CDR3 sequence (DNA): TGTGCCAGCAGTGAATACGACGAGCAGTACTTC.

Only a few counts were recorded for this clonotype. V and J are TRBV29-1 and TRBJ2-7; the match to TRBD1 covers 8 bases. This CDR3 is built from 12 residues. J gave up 7 bases and V 6 bases, and 8 bases lay outside the gene matches. Germline assignment: CDR1 SQVTM and CDR2 ANQGSEA. As DNA, the CDR3 is TGCAGCGTCCTACAGGGGGAGGAAGAGCAGTACTTC. It codes for CSVLQGEEEQYF.

The table lists this clonotype with many counts. This chain links TRBV12-3 or TRBV12-4 with TRBJ2-2; no firm D call. V gave up 7 bases and J gave up 2 bases, with 5 bases separating them. The CDR3 runs to 12 residues. The CDR3 is CASILNTGELFF. The DNA for the CDR3 is TGTGCCAGCATCCTTAACACCGGGGAGCTGTTTTTT.

The rearrangement joins TRBV7-2 to TRBJ2-5; no clear D. Between the trimmed V and J ends, which lost 2 bases and 1 base, there was a span of 5 bases. The CDR3 extends over 13 amino acids. Germline V gene data show CDR1 as SGHTA and CDR2 as FQGNSA. CDR3 region: CASSLSSQETQYF. The CDR3 DNA follows: TGTGCCAGCAGCTTAAGTTCCCAAGAGACCCAGTACTTC.

This clonotype was observed many times. The genes are TRBV10-3 and TRBJ2-1; TRBD2 agrees at 7 bases. The CDR3 consists of 12 residues. Germline V gives CDR1 ENHRY, CDR2 SYGVKD. V dropped 6 bases and J dropped 9; count of bases not matched to a gene: 5. CDR3 sequence: CAISGLGGEQFF. The CDR3 region has the DNA TGTGCCATCAGCGGACTAGGCGGTGAGCAGTTCTTC.

This clonotype occurred a few times. The chain recombines TRBV7-8 with TRBJ2-2; D unresolved. Germline-derived CDR1 and CDR2 are SGHVS and FQNEAQ. Trimming removed 9 bases at V and 2 bases at J, with 10 bases between. The CDR3 length is 13 residues. The CDR3 DNA follows: TGTGCCAGTGGCCCAATAAACACCGGGGAGCTGTTTTTT. Its translation: CASGPINTGELFF.

This clonotype was found a few times. The V call is TRBV28, the J call TRBJ2-7; D may be TRBD1 (7 bases). The CDR3 extends over 13 amino acids. Trimming pared 4 bases from V and 6 bases from J, leaving 13 bases between. Germline values: CDR1 MDHEN, CDR2 SYDVKM. CDR3 bases: TGTGCCAGCAGTTCAGGGGGAGGACCCGAGCAGTACTTC. This encodes CASSSGGGPEQYF. The variable domain in full, completed from reference TRBV28 and TRBJ2-7, reads DVKVTQSSRYLVKRTGEKVFLECVQDMDHENMFWYRQDPGLGLRLIYFSYDVKMKEKGDIPEGYSVSREKKERFSLILESASTNQTSMYLCASSSGGGPEQYFGPGTRLTVT.

The sample holds a few counts of this clonotype. The chain has TRBV6-5 and TRBJ2-2; TRBD1 aligns across 8 bases. V was clipped by 5 bases and J by 0 bases; unmatched bases: 8. This CDR3 contains 17 residues. The germline gives CDR1 MNHEY, CDR2 SVGAGI. As DNA, the CDR3 is TGTGCCAGCAGTCGCTTTGGCAGGGGGCCGAACACCGGGGAGCTGTTTTTT. It yields the protein CASSRFGRGPNTGELFF.

The V gene is TRBV7-6, the J gene TRBJ2-3; TRBD1 aligns across 7 bases. Germline CDR1 SGHVS, CDR2 FNYEAQ. V was pared by 5 bases and J by 2 bases, with 7 bases of the junction left unmatched. The length of the CDR3 is 15 residues. The CDR3 DNA reads as TGTGCCAGCAGCCTAACGGGACAGACCACAGATACGCAGTATTTT. Protein sequence: CASSLTGQTTDTQYF.

This clonotype was counted only a few times. The chain employs TRBV7-8 and TRBJ2-3; no firm D call. CDR1 is SGHVS, CDR2 FQNEAQ, per germline. V shed 0 bases and J shed 4 bases, with 11 bases lying between them. The CDR3 totals 15 residues. CDR3 bases: TGTGCCAGCAGCTTAGCCCATCCCACGGCAGATACGCAGTATTTT. This gives the protein CASSLAHPTADTQYF.

The chain couples TRBV6-1 to TRBJ2-3; perhaps TRBD2 as D (5 bases). CDR3 size: 13 residues. Germline CDR1 reads MNHNS; CDR2 reads SASEGT. Trimming took 7 bases from V and 4 from J, leaving 12 bases between them. The DNA for the CDR3 is TGTGCCAGCACCCGGGGAGACCCAGATACGCAGTATTTT. Residues: CASTRGDPDTQYF.

This clonotype was found a few times. This sequence joins TRBV10-3 and TRBJ2-3; 11 bases are a match to TRBD1. Per germline, CDR1 ENHRY and CDR2 SYGVKD. This CDR3 is built from 18 residues. V shed 4 bases, J shed 2 bases, and the junction held 11 bases outside the gene matches. Here the CDR3 reads CAISAPGTGGTITDTQYF. The CDR3 DNA reads as TGTGCCATCAGTGCCCCGGGGACAGGGGGTACTATCACAGATACGCAGTATTTT.

This clonotype was seen repeatedly, ten times or more. The chain has TRBV6-1 and TRBJ2-7; 9 nucleotides line up with TRBD2. The germline V gene encodes CDR1 MNHNS and CDR2 SASEGT. The J segment lost 4 bases and the V segment lost 6 bases, leaving 4 bases of the junction unmatched. The CDR3 sequence is 13 residues long. The CDR3 DNA sequence: TGTGCCAGCAGGCCTAGCGGGGCTTACGAGCAGTACTTC. Its protein product is CASRPSGAYEQYF.

This clonotype was detected only a few times. The chain joins TRBV20-1 to TRBJ2-7; 7 nucleotides align to TRBD2. This CDR3 is built from 13 residues. Looked up from germline, CDR1 is DFQATT and CDR2 is SNEGSKA (reference sequence). V was pared by 6 bases and J by 0 bases, with 5 bases of the junction left unmatched. CDR3 in amino acids: CSARTSVSYEQYF. The CDR3 DNA sequence: TGCAGTGCGCGAACTAGCGTCTCCTACGAGCAGTACTTC.

This clonotype showed up many times. The J gene is TRBJ1-1, the V gene TRBV29-1, with D unresolved. V lost 4 bases and J 4 bases, leaving 13 bases between the germline ends. Per the germline V gene, CDR1 is SQVTM and CDR2 is ANQGSEA. This CDR3 comprises 13 residues. This CDR3 is CSVAAVSITEAFF. The DNA of the CDR3 is TGCAGCGTTGCCGCGGTGTCGATCACTGAAGCTTTCTTT.

This clonotype was detected a few times. This rearrangement joins TRBV20-1 to TRBJ2-5, with D maybe TRBD2 (5 bases). Germline V lookup: CDR1 DFQATT, CDR2 SNEGSKA (reference sequence). V was shortened by 0 bases and J by 5 bases, with 19 bases between the two germline ends. The CDR3 is made up of 16 amino acids. The CDR3 here is CSARDSRAGSPETQYF. As DNA, the CDR3 is TGCAGTGCTAGAGATTCGAGGGCAGGATCCCCGGAGACCCAGTACTTC.

This clonotype was seen a handful of times. V and J are TRBV6-1 and TRBJ2-7; 7 bases agree with TRBD1. Germline values: CDR1 MNHNS, CDR2 SASEGT. With V trimmed by 6 bases and J by 7 bases, 9 bases remained unmatched. This CDR3 has 13 residues. CDR3 residues: CASSFEPRGEQYF. In DNA, the CDR3 is TGTGCCAGCAGCTTCGAGCCCAGGGGGGAGCAGTACTTC.

This clonotype appeared many times. The V call is TRBV29-1, the J call TRBJ2-1; D is ambiguous. Deletions cut 4 bases from V and 14 bases from J, with 12 bases between. Looked up from germline, CDR1 is SQVTM and CDR2 is ANQGSEA. The CDR3 loop spans 10 amino acids. The CDR3 spells CSVGTEMKFF. The DNA of the CDR3 is TGCAGCGTTGGGACCGAGATGAAGTTCTTC.

This chain links TRBV7-2 with TRBJ2-5, with 8 bases that match TRBD2. Germline values: CDR1 SGHTA, CDR2 FQGNSA. Losses at the gene ends were 3 bases for V and 2 bases for J; bases not matched to a gene: 8. The CDR3 length is 16 residues. The CDR3 coding sequence is TGTGCCAGCAGCTTTGTCGGGGGGGGCCTTCAAGAGACCCAGTACTTC. Protein product: CASSFVGGGLQETQYF.

This clonotype was recorded at least ten times. This sequence joins TRBV5-1 and TRBJ2-3, with TRBD1 as a possible D gene (5 bases). Germline values: CDR1 SGHRS, CDR2 YFSETQ. The CDR3 extends over 14 amino acids. V gave up 2 bases and J gave up 2 bases, with 9 bases separating them. The CDR3 DNA is TGCGCCAGCAGCTTTGAGGACAACACAGATACGCAGTATTTT. Its protein is CASSFEDNTDTQYF. Full variable domain (rest looked up from reference TRBV5-1 and TRBJ2-3): KAGVTQTPRYLIKTRGQQVTLSCSPISGHRSVSWYQQTPGQGLQFLFEYFSETQRNKGNFPGRFSGRQFSNSRSEMNVSTLELGDSALYLCASSFEDNTDTQYFGPGTRLTVL.

This clonotype was counted once. V usage is TRBV29-1 and J usage is TRBJ1-1; D is unresolved. CDR1 is SQVTM and CDR2 is ANQGSEA in the germline V gene. This CDR3 is 13 amino acids long. Trimming removed 7 bases at V and 0 bases at J, with 12 bases between. The chain's CDR3 is CSARLQLNTEAFF. As DNA, the CDR3 is TGCAGCGCACGATTGCAGCTGAACACTGAAGCTTTCTTT.

V and J are TRBV11-1 and TRBJ2-7, with D possibly TRBD2 on 5 matching bases. Trimming cost V 5 bases and J 1 base, with 12 bases left between them. The CDR3 is made up of 14 amino acids. Germline assignment: CDR1 SGHAT and CDR2 FQDESV (reference sequence). DNA of the CDR3: TGTGCCAGCAGCCGATCTAGCAGATCCTACGAGCAGTACTTC. It yields the protein CASSRSSRSYEQYF.

This clonotype has ten or more counts. V and J are TRBV2 and TRBJ2-1, with unresolved D. V lost 6 bases and J 5 bases, leaving 11 bases between the germline ends. CDR1 is SNHLY, CDR2 FYNNEI, per germline. This CDR3 region has 13 residues. The CDR3 region has the DNA TGTGCCAGCAGCGGCCTCGGGCACAATGAGCAGTTCTTC. The encoded protein is CASSGLGHNEQFF. The full variable domain, completed using reference TRBV2 and TRBJ2-1, is EPEVTQTPSHQVTQMGQEVILRCVPISNHLYFYWYRQILGQKVEFLVSFYNNEISEKSEIFDDQFSVERPDGSNFTLKIRSTKLEDSAMYFCASSGLGHNEQFFGPGTRLTVL.

Comment on this clonotype: One end of the junction is discordant with germline, which a read error may explain. The chain carries TRBV4-3 and TRBJ2-5, with 8 bases lining up with TRBD1. This CDR3 spans 16 amino acids. From germline, CDR1 is LGHNA and CDR2 YSLEER. The CDR3 DNA sequence: TGCGCCAGCAGCGAAGAGACAGGGGAACCAAGAGAGACCCAGTACTTC. This gives the protein CASSEETGEPRETQYF.

V is TRBV6-1 and J is TRBJ2-7, with 8 bases that match TRBD2. The CDR3 is 13 amino acids. CDR1 and CDR2 (germline): MNHNS, SASEGT. Unmatched junction bases numbered 1, after V lost 4 bases and J lost 2 bases. This CDR3 reads CASSVAGPYEQYF. The CDR3 DNA is TGTGCCAGCAGTGTAGCGGGGCCCTACGAGCAGTACTTC.